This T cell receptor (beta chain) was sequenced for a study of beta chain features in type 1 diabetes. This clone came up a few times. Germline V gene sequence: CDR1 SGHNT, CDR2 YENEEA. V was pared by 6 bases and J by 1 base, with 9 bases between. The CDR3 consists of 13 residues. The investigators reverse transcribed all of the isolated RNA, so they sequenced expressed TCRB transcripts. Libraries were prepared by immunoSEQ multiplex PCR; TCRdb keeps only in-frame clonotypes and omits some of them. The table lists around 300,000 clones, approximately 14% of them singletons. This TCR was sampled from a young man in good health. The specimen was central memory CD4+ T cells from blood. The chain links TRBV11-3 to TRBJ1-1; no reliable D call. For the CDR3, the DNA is TGTGCCAGCAGTGAATCCCAGAACACTGAAGCTTTCTTT. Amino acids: CASSESQNTEAFF.